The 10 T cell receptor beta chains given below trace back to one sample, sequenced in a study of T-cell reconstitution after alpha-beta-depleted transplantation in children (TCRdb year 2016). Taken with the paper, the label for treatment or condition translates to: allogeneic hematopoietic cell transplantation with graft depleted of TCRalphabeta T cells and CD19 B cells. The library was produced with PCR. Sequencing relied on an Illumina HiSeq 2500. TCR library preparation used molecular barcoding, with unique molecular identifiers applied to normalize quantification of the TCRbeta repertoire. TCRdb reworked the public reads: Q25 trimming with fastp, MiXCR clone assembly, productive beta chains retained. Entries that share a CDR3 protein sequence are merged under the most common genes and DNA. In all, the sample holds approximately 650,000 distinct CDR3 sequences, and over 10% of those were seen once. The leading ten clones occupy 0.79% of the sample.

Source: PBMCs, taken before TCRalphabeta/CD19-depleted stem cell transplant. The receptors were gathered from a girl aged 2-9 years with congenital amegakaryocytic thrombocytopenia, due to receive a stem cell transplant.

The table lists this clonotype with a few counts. The CDR3 here is CASSKEVSAGDLLSSYNEQFF. The CDR3 bases are TGCGCCAGCAGCAAGGAGGTTTCCGCGGGAGACCTCTTGAGCTCCTACAATGAGCAGTTCTTC. The chain has TRBV5-1 and TRBJ2-1; 7 nucleotides line up with TRBD2. V gave up 4 bases and J gave up 0 bases; unmatched junction bases: 22. Germline V gives CDR1 SGHRS, CDR2 YFSETQ. CDR3 length: 21 residues. Drawing the rest from reference TRBV5-1 and TRBJ2-1, the complete variable domain is KAGVTQTPRYLIKTRGQQVTLSCSPISGHRSVSWYQQTPGQGLQFLFEYFSETQRNKGNFPGRFSGRQFSNSRSEMNVSTLELGDSALYLCASSKEVSAGDLLSSYNEQFFGPGTRLTVL.

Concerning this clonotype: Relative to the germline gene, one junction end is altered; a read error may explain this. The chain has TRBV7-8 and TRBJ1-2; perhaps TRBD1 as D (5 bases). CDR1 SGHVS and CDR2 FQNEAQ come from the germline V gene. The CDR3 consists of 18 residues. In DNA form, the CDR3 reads TGTGCCAACAGCTTAGCGCATAGGGGTGAGGATGTATTTGATGGCTACACCTTC. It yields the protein CANSLAHRGEDVFDGYTF. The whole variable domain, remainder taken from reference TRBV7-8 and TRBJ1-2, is GAGVSQSPRYKVAKRGQDVALRCDPISGHVSLFWYQQALGQGPEFLTYFQNEAQLDKSGLPSDRFFAERPEGSVSTLKIQRTQQEDSAVYLCANSLAHRGEDVFDGYTFGSGTRLTVV.

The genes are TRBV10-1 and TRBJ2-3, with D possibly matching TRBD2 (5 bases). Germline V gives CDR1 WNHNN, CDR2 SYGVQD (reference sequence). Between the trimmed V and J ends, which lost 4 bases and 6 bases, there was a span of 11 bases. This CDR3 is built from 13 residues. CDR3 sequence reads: CASSGGPRDTQYF. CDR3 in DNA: TGCGCCAGCAGTGGAGGGCCGCGTGATACGCAGTATTTT.

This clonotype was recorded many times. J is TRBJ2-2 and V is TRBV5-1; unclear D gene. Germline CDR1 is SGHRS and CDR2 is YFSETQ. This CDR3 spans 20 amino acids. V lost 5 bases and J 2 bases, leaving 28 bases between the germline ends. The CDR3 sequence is CASRLRVSPDLRVNTGELFF. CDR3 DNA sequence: TGCGCCAGCAGGTTAAGGGTCAGCCCCGACCTAAGAGTCAACACCGGGGAGCTGTTTTTT. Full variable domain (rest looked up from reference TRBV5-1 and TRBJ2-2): KAGVTQTPRYLIKTRGQQVTLSCSPISGHRSVSWYQQTPGQGLQFLFEYFSETQRNKGNFPGRFSGRQFSNSRSEMNVSTLELGDSALYLCASRLRVSPDLRVNTGELFFGEGSRLTVL.

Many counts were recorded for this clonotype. Here the CDR3 DNA reads TGTGCCAGCAAGGGAGTGAAGTTCTTC. Translated, it gives CASKGVKFF. V usage is TRBV6-4 and J usage is TRBJ2-1, with a tentative D call TRBD2 (5 bases). V gave up 7 bases and J gave up 14 bases, with 9 bases separating them. Germline loops: CDR1 MRHNA, CDR2 SNTAGT. The CDR3 runs 9 residues.

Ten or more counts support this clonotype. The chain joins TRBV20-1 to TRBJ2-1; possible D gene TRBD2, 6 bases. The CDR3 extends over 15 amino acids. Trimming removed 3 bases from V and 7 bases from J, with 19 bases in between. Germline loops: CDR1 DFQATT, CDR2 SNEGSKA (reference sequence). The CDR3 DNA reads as TGCAGTGCTAGGGTACGGGAGTATGGATGGAATGAGCAGTTCTTC. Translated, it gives CSARVREYGWNEQFF.

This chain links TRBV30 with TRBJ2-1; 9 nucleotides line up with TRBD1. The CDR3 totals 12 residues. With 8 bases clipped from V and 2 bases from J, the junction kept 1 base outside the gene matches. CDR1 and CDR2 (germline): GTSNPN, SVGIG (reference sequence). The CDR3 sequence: CARTGAYNEQFF. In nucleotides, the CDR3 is TGTGCCAGGACAGGGGCCTACAATGAGCAGTTCTTC.

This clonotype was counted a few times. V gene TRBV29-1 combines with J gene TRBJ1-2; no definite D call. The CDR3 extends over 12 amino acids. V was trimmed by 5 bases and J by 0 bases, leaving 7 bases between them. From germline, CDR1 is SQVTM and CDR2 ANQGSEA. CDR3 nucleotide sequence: TGCAGCGTTCCGCACCCTAACTATGGCTACACCTTC. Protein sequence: CSVPHPNYGYTF. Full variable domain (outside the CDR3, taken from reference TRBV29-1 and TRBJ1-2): SAVISQKPSRDICQRGTSLTIQCQVDSQVTMMFWYRQQPGQSLTLIATANQGSEATYESGFVIDKFPISRPNLTFSTLTVSNMSPEDSSIYLCSVPHPNYGYTFGSGTRLTVV.

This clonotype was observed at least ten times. CDR3 residues: CASSLVTDQETQYF. DNA of the CDR3: TGCGCCAGCAGCTTGGTGACAGACCAAGAGACCCAGTACTTC. This chain uses TRBV5-1 with TRBJ2-5; D perhaps matches TRBD1 (5 bases). Trimming cost V 0 bases and J 0 bases, with 6 bases left between them. Germline V gene data show CDR1 as SGHRS and CDR2 as YFSETQ. The CDR3 is made up of 14 amino acids.

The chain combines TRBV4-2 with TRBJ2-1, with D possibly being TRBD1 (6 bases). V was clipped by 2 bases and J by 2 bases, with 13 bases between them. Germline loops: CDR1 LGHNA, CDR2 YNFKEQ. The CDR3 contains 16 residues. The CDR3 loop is CASSQSRGSPYNEQFF. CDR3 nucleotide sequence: TGTGCCAGCAGCCAAAGCAGGGGATCTCCCTACAATGAGCAGTTCTTC.